A selection of T cell receptor beta chains follows, all from one sample in a study of blood T cells in healthy people across ages. One entry per CDR3 protein results from TCRdb running MiXCR on the 5' RACE reads. The data contain 750,000 or so distinct CDR3 sequences, around 25% of them singletons. These data were likewise used in another study, on T cells of mothers and their children.

The specimen sequenced was blood. The receptors come from a boy between 5 and 17 years old in good health. Each CDR3 is given with its conserved first and last residue. The D gene is left open where the match is weak. Some rows mark clone size as missing; the rest say once, few, many or name a class of expanded clone.

J gene | clone size | D gene | V gene | CDR3 protein | CDR3 DNA
TRBJ2-5 | . | . | TRBV15 | CATSKLEVTQYF | TGTGCCACCAGTAAGTTGGAAGTGACCCAGTACTTC
TRBJ1-5 | . | . | TRBV7-2 | CASSRGQLQPQHF | TGTGCCAGCAGCCGCGGACAGCTTCAGCCCCAGCATTTT
TRBJ2-7 | . | . | TRBV29-1 | CSVKKGQDGVYEQYF | TGCAGCGTTAAAAAGGGTCAGGACGGGGTCTACGAGCAGTACTTC
TRBJ2-1 | few | . | TRBV20-1 | CSARDKLAYNEQFF | TGCAGTGCTAGAGATAAACTAGCCTACAATGAGCAGTTCTTC
TRBJ2-6 | . | TRBD1 | TRBV6-5 | CASKEGAGTNVLTF | TGTGCCAGCAAAGAGGGGGCTGGGACCAACGTCCTGACTTTC
TRBJ2-2 | . | TRBD1 | TRBV4-1 | CASTGTGGSGRLFGELFF | TGCGCCAGCACCGGGACAGGGGGAAGCGGGAGATTGTTTGGGGAGCTGTTTTTT
TRBJ2-1 | few | TRBD1 | TRBV24-1 | CATSDSEGASTNEQFF | TGTGCCACCAGTGATTCAGAGGGGGCGTCCACGAATGAGCAGTTCTTC
TRBJ1-2 | . | . | TRBV7-9 | CASSLSGQHYGYTF | TGTGCCAGCAGCTTATCGGGGCAGCACTATGGCTACACCTTC
TRBJ2-5 | . | TRBD2 | TRBV27 | CASSLVAGSFAETQYF | TGTGCCAGCAGTTTAGTAGCGGGGAGCTTTGCCGAGACCCAGTACTTC
TRBJ1-1 | . | . | TRBV24-1 | CATSGYKEGRTEAFF | TGTGCCACCAGTGGCTACAAGGAGGGTCGGACTGAAGCTTTCTTT
TRBJ2-1 | . | . | TRBV14 | CASSPPGRQHNEQFF | TGTGCCAGCAGCCCCCCGGGGAGGCAGCACAATGAGCAGTTCTTC
TRBJ2-1 | . | TRBD1 | TRBV5-1 | CASSIDRGSYNEQFF | TGCGCCAGCAGCATTGACAGGGGTTCGTACAATGAGCAGTTCTTC
TRBJ2-3 | . | TRBD2 | TRBV7-9 | CASSIYLAGFGDTQYF | TGTGCCAGCAGCATTTATCTAGCGGGGTTCGGAGATACGCAGTATTTT
TRBJ1-3 | . | . | TRBV6-6 | CASSYSGREVNTIYF | TGTGCCAGCAGTTACTCTGGCAGGGAAGTAAACACCATATATTTT
TRBJ2-1 | . | TRBD1 | TRBV10-3 | CAISEWDRSSYNEQFF | TGTGCCATCAGTGAGTGGGACAGGAGTTCCTACAATGAGCAGTTCTTC
TRBJ2-5 | few | TRBD2 | TRBV6-2/TRBV6-3 | CASSDGLGLVSLTQYF | TGTGCCAGCAGCGATGGACTTGGACTAGTCTCCCTGACCCAGTACTTC
TRBJ1-3 | few | TRBD1 | TRBV7-2 | CASSPDRGGTIYF | TGTGCCAGCAGCCCGGACAGGGGTGGGACCATATATTTT
TRBJ1-6 | few | . | TRBV4-1 | CASSQEQGPRNSPLHF | TGCGCCAGCAGCCAAGAACAGGGCCCAAGGAATTCACCCCTCCACTTT
TRBJ2-1 | . | TRBD2 | TRBV4-2 | CASSQASGEDNEQFF | TGTGCCAGCAGCCAAGCCAGCGGGGAAGACAATGAGCAGTTCTTC
TRBJ2-5 | . | . | TRBV24-1 | CATRRGSASTGEQYF | TGTGCCACCAGACGTGGCAGTGCCAGCACGGGGGAGCAGTACTTC
TRBJ2-7 | few | . | TRBV29-1 | CSATPWGRSSYEQYF | TGCAGCGCTACCCCTTGGGGCAGGAGCTCCTACGAGCAGTACTTC
TRBJ2-7 | . | . | TRBV28 | CASSLSMGDSYEQYF | TGTGCCAGCAGTTTATCGATGGGGGATTCCTACGAGCAGTACTTC
TRBJ2-1 | . | TRBD2 | TRBV7-3 | CASSIMTSRDEQFF | TGTGCCAGCAGTATTATGACTAGCCGGGATGAGCAGTTCTTC
TRBJ1-1 | few | . | TRBV3-1 | CASSQGNSLNRGNTEAFF | TGTGCCAGCAGCCAAGGGAACAGCTTAAACCGTGGGAACACTGAAGCTTTCTTT
TRBJ2-5 | . | . | TRBV18 | CASSPPGQGETQYF | TGTGCCAGCTCACCACCCGGCCAGGGGGAGACCCAGTACTTC
TRBJ2-5 | . | TRBD2 | TRBV6-1 | CASRAGTSGGRETQYF | TGTGCCAGCAGAGCTGGGACTAGCGGGGGTCGAGAGACCCAGTACTTC
TRBJ1-5 | . | TRBD1 | TRBV12-3/TRBV12-4 | CASSWGTGQGRDQPQHF | TGTGCCAGCAGTTGGGGAACGGGACAGGGAAGGGATCAGCCCCAGCATTTT
TRBJ2-1 | . | TRBD2 | TRBV7-6 | CASSTRAGGQFF | TGTGCCAGCAGCACCAGAGCGGGAGGGCAGTTCTTC
TRBJ1-1 | . | . | TRBV9 | CASSVVPSVQGLIMNTEAFF | TGTGCCAGCAGCGTAGTCCCGAGTGTCCAGGGGCTAATCATGAACACTGAAGCTTTCTTT
TRBJ2-7 | few | TRBD2 | TRBV7-9 | CASSSGLAGLTYEQYF | TGTGCCAGCAGCTCGGGACTAGCGGGACTCACCTACGAGCAGTACTTC
TRBJ1-2 | . | . | TRBV12-3/TRBV12-4 | CASSRATRYGYTF | TGTGCCAGCAGCCGAGCCACTCGCTATGGCTACACCTTC
TRBJ2-2 | few | . | TRBV24-1 | CATSDFVAGELFF | TGTGCCACCAGTGATTTTGTCGCCGGGGAGCTGTTTTTT
TRBJ2-5 | . | TRBD2 | TRBV24-1 | CATSDLRGRVQYF | TGTGCCACCAGTGATTTGCGCGGGAGGGTCCAGTACTTC
TRBJ2-7 | few | TRBD1 | TRBV11-2 | CASSLGTGGAYEQYF | TGTGCCAGCAGCCTTGGGACAGGGGGGGCCTACGAGCAGTACTTC
TRBJ2-6 | once | TRBD1 | TRBV27 | CASSDRGLGANVLTF | TGTGCCAGCAGTGACAGGGGCCTTGGGGCCAACGTCCTGACTTTC
TRBJ2-3 | . | . | TRBV7-8 | CASSLAPGSTDTQYF | TGTGCCAGCAGCTTAGCCCCAGGGAGTACAGATACGCAGTATTTT
TRBJ2-5 | few | . | TRBV21-1 | CASSKRLAVSQETQYF | TGTGCCAGCAGCAAACGACTAGCGGTCTCCCAAGAGACCCAGTACTTC
TRBJ2-1 | once | . | TRBV9 | CASSGSRTAYNEQFF | TGTGCCAGCAGCGGCAGCCGGACAGCCTACAATGAGCAGTTCTTC
TRBJ2-7 | . | . | TRBV3-1 | CASSQVNPYSYEQYF | TGTGCCAGCAGCCAAGTTAATCCCTACTCCTACGAGCAGTACTTC
TRBJ2-4 | . | . | TRBV5-1 | CASSTRDGSKNIQYF | TGCGCCAGCAGCACAAGAGACGGTTCCAAAAACATTCAGTACTTC
TRBJ2-1 | few | . | TRBV7-9 | CASSSVGSNYNEQFF | TGTGCCAGCAGCTCCGTAGGCTCTAACTACAATGAGCAGTTCTTC
TRBJ2-1 | . | TRBD2 | TRBV12-3/TRBV12-4 | CASSLDGGSPYNEQFF | TGTGCCAGCAGTTTAGACGGCGGGAGTCCCTATAATGAGCAGTTCTTC
TRBJ2-1 | . | . | TRBV29-1 | CSVAKDLSYNEQFF | TGCAGCGTTGCTAAGGACCTCTCCTACAATGAGCAGTTCTTC
TRBJ2-6 | few | . | TRBV20-1 | CSARDGRLSSGANVLTF | TGCAGTGCTAGAGATGGTCGGCTTAGCTCTGGGGCCAACGTCCTGACTTTC